These 29 T cell receptor beta chains were all obtained from the same sample, sequenced in a study of cytomegalovirus exposure and HLA in healthy donors. The PCR had 60 Vbeta and 13 Jbeta primers. Profiled with immunoSEQ multiplex PCR; TCRdb holds only in-frame clones, not every one. This sample has approximately 140,000 clones, with about 80% found just once. Specimen: PBMCs. The receptors here all came from a man between 18 and 29 years old in good health and CMV-seronegative.

This chain uses TRBV29-1 with TRBJ2-3, with 9 bases that match TRBD1. This CDR3 spans 16 amino acids. Germline loops: CDR1 SQVTM, CDR2 ANQGSEA. Trimming removed 6 bases from V and 6 bases from J; junction bases left unmatched: 16. The CDR3 here is CSVESGHRGLPDTQYF. The CDR3 DNA follows: TGCAGCGTGGAGTCAGGTCACAGGGGGCTCCCCGATACGCAGTATTTT.

This rearrangement joins TRBV19 to TRBJ1-5; the D is unclear. The V end lost 3 bases, the J end lost 6 bases, and 12 bases lay between the germline ends. The CDR3 is 14 residues long. From germline, CDR1 is LNHDA and CDR2 SQIVND (reference sequence). The CDR3 region is CASSIEGRSQPQHF. The CDR3 region has the DNA TGTGCCAGTAGTATCGAGGGAAGGAGTCAGCCCCAGCATTTT.

This clone was seen a few times. The V gene is TRBV9, the J gene TRBJ1-1, with TRBD1 matching 7 bases. CDR3 length: 13 amino acids. The V gene end was trimmed by 2 bases and the J gene end by 5 bases; junction bases not matched to a gene: 3. Germline CDR1 and CDR2: SGDLS and YYNGEE. The CDR3 DNA follows: TGTGCCAGCAGCGTGGAGACAGGGACTGAAGCTTTCTTT. Translation gives CASSVETGTEAFF. The whole variable domain, filled in from reference TRBV9 and TRBJ1-1, reads DSGVTQTPKHLITATGQRVTLRCSPRSGDLSVYWYQQSLDQGLQFLIQYYNGEERAKGNILERFSAQQFPDLHSELNLSSLELGDSALYFCASSVETGTEAFFGQGTRLTVV.

This clone occurred a few times. The V and J genes are TRBV11-2 and TRBJ1-3; D gene ambiguous. Germline-derived CDR1 and CDR2 are SGHAT and FQNNGV. The CDR3 is 14 amino acids. Trimming removed 1 base at V and 0 bases at J, with 4 bases between. CDR3 bases: TGTGCCAGCAGCTTAGCTGTCTCTGGAAACACCATATATTTT. It yields the protein CASSLAVSGNTIYF.

The gene calls are TRBV6-5 and TRBJ1-1; weak D call: TRBD1 (6 bases). V lost 6 bases to trimming and J lost 3 bases, with 14 bases between them. Germline assignment: CDR1 MNHEY and CDR2 SVGAGI. The CDR3 has 14 residues. The CDR3 nucleotides are TGTGCCAGCAGACCCGTGGGGGCATACACTGAAGCTTTCTTT. Translating it yields CASRPVGAYTEAFF.

V is TRBV27 and J is TRBJ2-7; 8 bases fit TRBD1. This CDR3 is built from 17 residues. V shed 0 bases and J 4 bases; nucleotides not matched to a gene: 11. CDR1 MNHEY and CDR2 SMNVEV come from the germline V gene (reference sequence). The DNA for the CDR3 is TGTGCCAGCAGTTTATCGTCCCAGGGGGCGACGCCATACGAGCAGTACTTC. Protein product: CASSLSSQGATPYEQYF.

This sequence joins TRBV11-2 and TRBJ2-7; a possible D gene is TRBD2 (7 bases). In germline, CDR1 is SGHAT, CDR2 FQNNGV. The CDR3 sequence is 16 residues long. The V and J ends lost 5 bases and 1 base respectively, with 18 bases between them. CDR3 DNA: TGTGCCAGCAGCCGGGTCTCGGGGGGCGCATCCTACGAGCAGTACTTC. Translated: CASSRVSGGASYEQYF.

This chain joins TRBV5-5 and TRBJ2-7, with 11 nucleotides matching TRBD1. V lost 0 bases and J lost 12; bases outside the gene matches: 5. CDR3 length: 13 residues. Germline V CDR1 and CDR2: SGHKS, YYEKEE (reference sequence). The CDR3 loop reads CASSLERDRGRYF. CDR3 DNA sequence: TGTGCCAGCAGCTTGGAGCGGGACAGGGGGAGGTACTTC. Together with reference TRBV5-5 and TRBJ2-7, the CDR3 gives the full variable domain: DAGVTQSPTHLIKTRGQQVTLRCSPISGHKSVSWYQQVLGQGPQFIFQYYEKEERGRGNFPDRFSARQFPNYSSELNVNALLLGDSALYLCASSLERDRGRYFGPGTRLTVT.

This chain uses TRBV7-2 with TRBJ2-7; D is perhaps TRBD2 (6 bases). CDR1 is SGHTA, CDR2 FQGNSA, per germline. This CDR3 is built from 15 residues. Trimming shortened V by 0 bases and J by 2 bases, and 11 bases separated the two germline ends. CDR3 sequence reads: CASSLAVGEAYEQYF. The CDR3 region has the DNA TGTGCCAGCAGCTTAGCGGTAGGGGAGGCCTACGAGCAGTACTTC. The entire variable domain, with the rest obtained from reference TRBV7-2 and TRBJ2-7, is as follows: GAGVSQSPSNKVTEKGKDVELRCDPISGHTALYWYRQSLGQGLEFLIYFQGNSAPDKSGLPSDRFSAERTGGSVSTLTIQRTQQEDSAVYLCASSLAVGEAYEQYFGPGTRLTVT.

As regards this clone: One end of the junction is discordant with germline, which a read error may explain. V usage is TRBV5-6 and J usage is TRBJ1-2; TRBD1 aligns across 8 bases. There are 12 residues in the CDR3. Germline V CDR1 and CDR2: SGHDT, YYEEEE. The chain's CDR3 is CASSLTPGGLFF. DNA of the CDR3: TGTGCCAGCAGCTTGACCCCAGGGGGCCTCTTCTTC.

V is TRBV5-4 and J is TRBJ2-5; 12 bases agree with TRBD2. CDR1 is SGHNT and CDR2 is YYREEE in the germline V gene (reference sequence). The junction had 8 bases not matched to a gene; V was cut back by 0 bases and J by 5 bases. The CDR3 loop spans 17 amino acids. In nucleotides, the CDR3 is TGTGCCAGCAGCTTGGGGCCTAGCGGGAGGGTCAGGGAGACCCAGTACTTC. It yields the protein CASSLGPSGRVRETQYF.

V and J are TRBV6-5 and TRBJ2-2; tentatively, D is TRBD1 (5 bases). Germline lookup yields CDR1 MNHEY and CDR2 SVGAGI. Trimming stripped 6 bases from V and 1 base from J, with 9 bases between. CDR3 length equals 14 residues. The CDR3 loop reads CASRPTGNTGELFF. The CDR3 DNA reads as TGTGCCAGCAGACCCACAGGGAACACCGGGGAGCTGTTTTTT.

This clone has only a few counts. V usage is TRBV6-5 and J usage is TRBJ1-5; D unclear. The CDR3 sequence is 15 residues long. CDR1 and CDR2 from the germline V gene are MNHEY and SVGAGI. Trimming shortened V by 6 bases and J by 4 bases, and 16 bases separated the two germline ends. CDR3 sequence: CASRMGRAGNQPQHF. CDR3 bases: TGTGCCAGCAGGATGGGCCGGGCGGGGAATCAGCCCCAGCATTTT.

The rearrangement uses TRBV9 and TRBJ2-5; 9 bases agree with TRBD1. TRBJ2-7 matches the DNA end more closely, so the J call is doubtful. Per the germline V gene, CDR1 is SGDLS and CDR2 is YYNGEE. This CDR3 has 15 amino acids. The CDR3 DNA sequence: TGTGCCACGGGGGAACAGGGGGCTAGGTCCTACGAGCAGTACTTC. Its protein is CATGEQGARSYEQYF.

The V call is TRBV7-7, the J call TRBJ2-3, with 7 positions matching TRBD2. The CDR3 has 13 residues. Trimming at V came to 2 bases and at J to 5 bases, leaving 1 base not matched to a gene. CDR1 and CDR2 from the germline V gene are SSHAT and FNYEAQ (reference sequence). CDR3 amino acids: CASSLSGGDTQYF. The CDR3 DNA reads as TGTGCCAGCAGCTTATCGGGGGGAGATACGCAGTATTTT.

This chain uses TRBV15 with TRBJ1-1; 9 bases agree with TRBD1. Trimming took 2 bases from V and 2 from J; bases not matched to a gene: 9. The CDR3 has 17 residues. CDR1 is LNHNV and CDR2 is YYDKDF in the germline V gene (reference sequence). CDR3 in DNA: TGTGCCACCAGCAGATCCCGGGACAGGGCGCTAAACACTGAAGCTTTCTTT. Translating it yields CATSRSRDRALNTEAFF.

In the case of this clone: A junction boundary mismatches the germline segment, possibly from a read error. The rearrangement links TRBV27 to TRBJ1-1; 11 bases fit TRBD1. This CDR3 is 15 amino acids long. CDR1 and CDR2 (germline): MNHEY, SMNVEV (reference sequence). Here the CDR3 reads CASSLFGQGATEAFF. Written as DNA, the CDR3 is TGTGCCAGCAGCTTATTCGGACAGGGGGCTACTGAAGCTTTCTTT.

The chain couples TRBV15 to TRBJ1-1; a weak D match, TRBD1 (5 bases). V lost 1 base, J lost 4 bases, and 10 bases lay in between. Germline V lookup: CDR1 LNHNV, CDR2 YYDKDF (reference sequence). The CDR3 consists of 14 residues. The chain's CDR3 is CATSRGGRGTEAFF. The CDR3 region has the DNA TGTGCCACCAGCAGAGGGGGCCGTGGCACTGAAGCTTTCTTT.

Details on this clone: Other DNA variants within this sample encode the same CDR3. J is TRBJ2-6 and V is TRBV27; TRBD1 aligns across 12 bases. The CDR3 is 18 amino acids. The V gene's germline CDR1 is MNHEY and CDR2 SMNVEV (reference sequence). With V trimmed by 1 base and J by 2 bases, 3 bases remained unmatched. CDR3 sequence: CASSLLGQGAPGANVLTF. The DNA of the CDR3 is TGTGCCAGCAGTTTATTGGGACAGGGGGCTCCTGGGGCCAACGTCCTGACTTTC.

The gene calls are TRBV9 and TRBJ1-1; D gene uncertain. CDR3 length: 15 residues. The V end lost 0 bases, the J end lost 1 base, and 10 bases lay between the germline ends. CDR1 SGDLS and CDR2 YYNGEE come from the germline V gene. The CDR3 loop is CASSVESGENTEAFF. The CDR3 region has the DNA TGTGCCAGCAGCGTAGAGTCCGGGGAGAACACTGAAGCTTTCTTT.

J is TRBJ2-3 and V is TRBV19; 9 bases are shared with TRBD2. This CDR3 has 17 amino acids. V dropped 7 bases and J dropped 1; count of bases not matched to a gene: 12. The germline V gene encodes CDR1 LNHDA and CDR2 SQIVND (reference sequence). The CDR3 DNA follows: TGTGCCAGTATCAGCCTAGGAGGCGGGGGGGGCACAGATACGCAGTATTTT. Translation: CASISLGGGGGTDTQYF.

The rearrangement uses TRBV6-6 and TRBJ1-4; 9 bases map to TRBD1. Germline-derived CDR1 and CDR2 are MNHNY and SVGAGI (reference sequence). After removal of 5 bases from V and 8 bases from J, the junction contained 6 bases not matched to a gene. This CDR3 region has 14 residues. The CDR3, as DNA: TGTGCCAGCAGTATGGGACAGGGCGGGGAAAAACTGTTTTTT. Translated: CASSMGQGGEKLFF.

The V gene is TRBV7-9, the J gene TRBJ2-1; TRBD2 matches at 7 bases. The V segment lost 4 bases and the J segment 7 bases; nucleotides outside the gene matches: 10. The CDR3 is made up of 15 amino acids. Germline V gene data show CDR1 as SEHNR and CDR2 as FQNEAQ (reference sequence). CDR3 residues: CASSSALAEANEQFF. CDR3 bases: TGTGCCAGCAGCTCAGCTCTAGCGGAAGCGAATGAGCAGTTCTTC.

The V and J genes are TRBV6-1 and TRBJ2-7; D possibly corresponds to TRBD2 (6 bases). CDR3 size: 14 residues. V was shortened by 3 bases and J by 6 bases, with 15 bases between the two germline ends. The germline CDR1 and CDR2 sequences are MNHNS and SASEGT. The DNA of the CDR3 is TGTGCCAGCAGTGAGGCCTGGCGGGATGGCGAGCAGTACTTC. Translation: CASSEAWRDGEQYF.

The J gene is TRBJ2-7, the V gene TRBV5-1, with D perhaps matching TRBD2 (5 bases). Germline V gene data show CDR1 as SGHRS and CDR2 as YFSETQ. The V and J ends lost 0 bases and 1 base respectively, with 8 bases between them. CDR3 size: 14 residues. The CDR3 spells CASSLGRVSYEQYF. DNA of the CDR3: TGCGCCAGCAGCTTGGGGCGGGTTTCCTACGAGCAGTACTTC.

The rearrangement joins TRBV19 to TRBJ1-1; D is undetermined. The CDR3 is 13 amino acids. V was pared by 6 bases and J by 1 base, with 9 bases between. The germline V gene has CDR1 LNHDA and CDR2 SQIVND (reference sequence). CDR3 DNA: TGTGCCAGTAGGGCCAACAGGAACACTGAAGCTTTCTTT. Its translation: CASRANRNTEAFF.

The V gene is TRBV7-2, the J gene TRBJ2-5; 7 positions match TRBD2. The CDR3 extends over 16 amino acids. The germline V gene has CDR1 SGHTA and CDR2 FQGNSA. V gave up 5 bases and J gave up 0 bases; unmatched junction bases: 9. CDR3 residues: CASSRASGTYQETQYF. The CDR3 nucleotides are TGTGCCAGCAGCAGGGCTAGCGGAACCTACCAAGAGACCCAGTACTTC.

The chain employs TRBV19 and TRBJ2-2, with TRBD1 identical over 7 bases. Germline CDR1 LNHDA, CDR2 SQIVND (reference sequence). V lost 5 bases, J lost 2 bases, and 5 bases stayed unmatched. The CDR3 is 15 amino acids. Here the CDR3 reads CASSYDRVNTGELFF. The CDR3, as DNA: TGTGCCAGTAGTTACGACAGGGTCAACACCGGGGAGCTGTTTTTT. Looking up the rest from reference TRBV19 and TRBJ2-2 gives the full variable domain: DGGITQSPKYLFRKEGQNVTLSCEQNLNHDAMYWYRQDPGQGLRLIYYSQIVNDFQKGDIAEGYSVSREKKESFPLTVTSAQKNPTAFYLCASSYDRVNTGELFFGEGSRLTVL.

V and J are TRBV28 and TRBJ2-1; no firm D call. With 5 bases removed from V and 5 bases from J, the gap between germline ends came to 4 bases. This CDR3 is 11 amino acids long. CDR1 and CDR2 (germline): MDHEN, SYDVKM. The DNA of the CDR3 is TGTGCCAGCAGTCCCAACAATGAGCAGTTCTTC. It translates to CASSPNNEQFF.